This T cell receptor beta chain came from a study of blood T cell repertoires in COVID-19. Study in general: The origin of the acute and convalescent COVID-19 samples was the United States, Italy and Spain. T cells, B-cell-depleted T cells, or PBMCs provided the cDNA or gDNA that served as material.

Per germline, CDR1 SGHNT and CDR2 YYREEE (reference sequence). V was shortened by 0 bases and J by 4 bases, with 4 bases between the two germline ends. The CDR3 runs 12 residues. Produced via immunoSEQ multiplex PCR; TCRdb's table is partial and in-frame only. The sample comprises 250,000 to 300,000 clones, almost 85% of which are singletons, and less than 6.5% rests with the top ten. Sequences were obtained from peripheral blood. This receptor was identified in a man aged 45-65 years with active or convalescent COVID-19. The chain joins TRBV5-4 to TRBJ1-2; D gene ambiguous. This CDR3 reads CASSLDSYGYTF. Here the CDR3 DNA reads TGTGCCAGCAGCTTGGATAGCTATGGCTACACCTTC.